The present TCR beta chain was sequenced within a study of blood T cell repertoires in COVID-19 (dated by TCRdb to 2019 to 2021). About the study as a whole: The collaborator samples originated in the United States, Italy and Spain and spanned the acute and convalescent phases of COVID-19. The prospective study material was composed of cDNA or gDNA derived from T cells, B-cell-depleted T cells, or PBMCs. Subjects who had been exposed to COVID-19, were actively infected with it, or had recovered from it provided the deeply sampled blood TCRbeta repertoires that made up the dataset. A freely available public database, intended as a resource for researchers studying the immune response to SARS-CoV-2, is where the repertoires were released. Samples were obtained from the ongoing ImmuneRACE study (first 160 participants) and from over 1,000 subjects provided by 6 global collaborators. Sample metadata almost always included a de-identified subject ID, COVID-19 status, age in years and sex. Where available, HLA class I and class II types were obtained from metadata supplied by the sample provider rather than from assay-based typing. Results the study describes overall, beyond this receptor: How much clinical and demographic metadata was included differed by source and by participant, and the metadata was provided uncurated.

On this clone: This receptor's antigen is unknown. No base quality information exists; no much larger clone differs at one position.

The immunoSEQ Assay, a bias-controlled multiplex PCR, was used to amplify TCRbeta CDR3 regions from genomic DNA. As for the authors' bioinformatics: Within the assay, amplification of reference gene primers was used to estimate how many nucleated cells each sample contained. To quantify the absolute abundance of each unique TCRbeta CDR3 rearrangement, sequence reads were collapsed and filtered. For each sample, productive Simpson clonality was calculated as the square root of Simpson's diversity index across productive rearrangements. TCRdb limited this immuneACCESS table to in-frame rearrangements with V and J called. A share of clones is missing; checked studies link under half to unresolved V genes, and the rest is unexplained. V and J calls and clone size follow that table, whereas D and trimming were derived from the DNA. Present in this sample are some 240,000 clones, more than 65% of which were seen just once. Of the sample, over 1.2% falls within the top ten clones.

Samples from volunteer blood donors who had recovered from COVID-19 were contributed by a second Seattle source. Whole blood was collected in K2EDTA tubes by collaborating institutions according to the institutions' own protocols. For TCRbeta analysis, collaborator samples were shipped as frozen whole blood, as isolated PBMCs, or as DNA extracted from either sample type. Spanning cysteine to phenylalanine, the CDR3 consists of 18 amino acids. Only the CDR3 part of the read is kept: 54 bases, read in frame from the first base. Sequencing was carried out using peripheral blood. This receptor was identified in a middle-aged woman who had recovered from COVID-19. The V and J genes are TRBV21-1 and TRBJ2-3; the table gives TRBD1 as D, unverified against the DNA. TRBV21-1 corresponds to a pseudogene. The CDR3 reads as follows: CASSKAKGEQKGTDTQYF. The nucleotide sequence is given as TGTGCCAGCAGCAAAGCGAAGGGCGAGCAGAAGGGGACAGATACGCAGTATTTT.